This entry concerns a single T cell receptor beta chain. This CDR3 contains 12 residues. Looked up from germline, CDR1 is LNHDA and CDR2 is SQIVND (reference sequence). The germline V and J ends were trimmed by 5 bases and 13 bases, with 17 bases remaining between them. Per the original data handling: Researchers report that nucleated cell counts were estimated from reference gene primer amplification. Repertoires were generated with immunoSEQ multiplex PCR, while TCRdb's copy carries only in-frame clones and drops some. The V and J calls and clone size are taken from that table; D and trimming were inferred from the DNA. In the table there are around 120,000 clones, more than 60% of which are singletons. This specimen comes from a study of blood T cell repertoires in COVID-19. Study-level background: Sample material is recorded as cDNA or gDNA derived from T cells, B-cell-depleted T cells, or PBMCs.

This TCR derives from an older man with acute or convalescent COVID-19. The J gene is TRBJ2-5, the V gene TRBV19, with D possibly being TRBD1 (6 bases). Sequenced input: peripheral blood. The CDR3 loop reads CASSPEGTIPYF. The CDR3 DNA is TGTGCCAGTAGTCCAGAAGGGACAATTCCGTACTTC.